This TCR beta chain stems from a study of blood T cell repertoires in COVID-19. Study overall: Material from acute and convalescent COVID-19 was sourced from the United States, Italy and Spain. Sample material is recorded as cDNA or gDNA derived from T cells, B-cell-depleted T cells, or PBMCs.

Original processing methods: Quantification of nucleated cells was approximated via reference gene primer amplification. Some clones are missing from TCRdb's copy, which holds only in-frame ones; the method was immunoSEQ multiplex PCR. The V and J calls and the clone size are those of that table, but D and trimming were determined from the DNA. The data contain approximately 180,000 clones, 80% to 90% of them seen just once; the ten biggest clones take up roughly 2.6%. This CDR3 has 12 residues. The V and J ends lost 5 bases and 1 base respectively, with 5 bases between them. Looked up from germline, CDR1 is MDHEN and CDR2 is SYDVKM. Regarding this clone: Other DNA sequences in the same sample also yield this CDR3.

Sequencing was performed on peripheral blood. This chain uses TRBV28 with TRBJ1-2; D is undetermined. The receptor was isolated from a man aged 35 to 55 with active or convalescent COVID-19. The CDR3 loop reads CASSLLNYGYTF. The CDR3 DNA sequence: TGTGCCAGCAGTCTCCTTAACTATGGCTACACCTTC.